The 18 T cell receptor beta chains given below trace back to one sample, sequenced in a study of blood T cell repertoires in COVID-19. Assay: immunoSEQ multiplex PCR; the TCRdb copy retains only in-frame clones and omits some. The sample has around 250,000 clones; roughly 85% are singletons. Sequencing used PBMCs or T cells enriched from blood (not recorded which). The receptors were gathered from a woman in her forties or fifties with acute COVID-19.

The genes are TRBV9 and TRBJ1-6; no definite D call. The germline V gene encodes CDR1 SGDLS and CDR2 YYNGEE. This CDR3 contains 15 residues. Trimming removed 0 bases from V and 6 bases from J, with 10 bases in between. The CDR3 protein is CASSVGIGSNSPLHF. CDR3 nucleotide sequence: TGTGCCAGCAGCGTAGGAATTGGGAGTAATTCACCCCTCCACTTT.

The genes are TRBV7-8 and TRBJ1-5; D unresolved. Per germline, CDR1 SGHVS and CDR2 FQNEAQ. The V end was cut by 2 bases, the J end by 3 bases, with 8 bases between. The CDR3 is 14 amino acids. CDR3 bases: TGTGCCAGCAGCTTAAGCACAGTCAATCAGCCCCAGCATTTT. This codes for CASSLSTVNQPQHF.

The chain is built from TRBV19 and TRBJ1-1, with 9 nucleotides matching TRBD1. CDR1 is LNHDA, CDR2 SQIVND, per germline (reference sequence). The V and J ends lost 5 bases and 4 bases, in that order; junction bases with no gene match: 8. The CDR3 covers 15 residues. The CDR3 sequence is CASSVPGTGRTEAFF. The CDR3 DNA sequence: TGTGCCAGTAGTGTCCCAGGGACAGGGCGCACTGAAGCTTTCTTT.

The chain recombines TRBV2 with TRBJ1-5; D ambiguous. Germline V gene lookup returns CDR1 SNHLY and CDR2 FYNNEI. Trimming pared 6 bases from V and 7 bases from J, leaving 7 bases between. The CDR3 covers 11 residues. CDR3 in amino acids: CASRYTQPQHF. CDR3 DNA: TGTGCCAGCAGGTACACACAGCCCCAGCATTTT.

The chain combines TRBV6-4 with TRBJ1-5; weak D call: TRBD1 (5 bases). Deletions cut 2 bases from V and 5 bases from J, with 10 bases between. Germline CDR1 MRHNA, CDR2 SNTAGT. The CDR3 spans 14 residues. For the CDR3, the DNA is TGTGCCAGCAGTGACAGGGGAAGGGATCAGCCCCAGCATTTT. The encoded protein is CASSDRGRDQPQHF.

The genes are TRBV7-8 and TRBJ1-2, with TRBD1 matching over 9 bases. V dropped 5 bases and J dropped 2; count of bases not matched to a gene: 3. The CDR3 is 14 residues long. The V gene's germline CDR1 is SGHVS and CDR2 FQNEAQ. This chain's CDR3 is CASSAGQGNYGYTF. CDR3 DNA: TGTGCCAGCAGCGCAGGACAGGGGAACTATGGCTACACCTTC.

This chain connects TRBV9 to TRBJ2-3; TRBD2 aligns across 8 bases. Germline assignment: CDR1 SGDLS and CDR2 YYNGEE. V lost 0 bases and J lost 5; bases outside the gene matches: 8. This CDR3 has 16 residues. In DNA, the CDR3 is TGTGCCAGCAGCGTAGTAAGCGGGGGAGGGAGAGATACGCAGTATTTT. Translating gives CASSVVSGGGRDTQYF.

The table lists this clone with a count of one. The gene calls are TRBV25-1 and TRBJ2-1, with D possibly matching TRBD1 (6 bases). V was pared by 8 bases and J by 10 bases, with 12 bases between. The CDR3 loop spans 11 amino acids. Germline V gene data show CDR1 as MGHDK and CDR2 as SYGVNS. CDR3 coding DNA: TGTGCCAGCCTGGAGACAGGAGAGCAGTTCTTC. Residues: CASLETGEQFF.

The rearrangement joins TRBV7-2 to TRBJ2-2, with TRBD2 matching 7 bases. CDR3 size: 16 residues. Germline lookup yields CDR1 SGHTA and CDR2 FQGNSA. The V and J ends lost 5 bases and 4 bases, in that order; junction bases with no gene match: 10. For the CDR3, the DNA is TGTGCCAGCAGCAATGTGGGGGGGACGGGCACCGGGGAGCTGTTTTTT. Translating gives CASSNVGGTGTGELFF. Based on the CDR3 plus reference TRBV7-2 and TRBJ2-2, the full variable domain is GAGVSQSPSNKVTEKGKDVELRCDPISGHTALYWYRQSLGQGLEFLIYFQGNSAPDKSGLPSDRFSAERTGGSVSTLTIQRTQQEDSAVYLCASSNVGGTGTGELFFGEGSRLTVL.

The CDR3 bases are TGTGCCAGCACCCTTACCGGGACAGGGGGCAATGAGCAGTTCTTC. The encoded protein is CASTLTGTGGNEQFF. The chain carries TRBV6-5 and TRBJ2-1, with 11 nucleotides matching TRBD1. The germline V gene encodes CDR1 MNHEY and CDR2 SVGAGI. This CDR3 contains 15 residues. V lost 7 bases to trimming and J lost 6 bases; unmatched junction nucleotides: 8.

The chain combines TRBV6-5 with TRBJ1-2, with 7 bases aligning to TRBD1. Unmatched junction bases numbered 5, after V lost 5 bases and J lost 2 bases. The CDR3 loop spans 14 amino acids. The germline V gene encodes CDR1 MNHEY and CDR2 SVGAGI. The DNA for the CDR3 is TGTGCCAGCAGTACGGGACAGTCCAACTATGGCTACACCTTC. Its protein product is CASSTGQSNYGYTF.

The V call is TRBV30, the J call TRBJ1-2, with a possible D match to TRBD1 (5 bases). Trimming shortened V by 5 bases and J by 2 bases, and 18 bases separated the two germline ends. Germline V gene sequence: CDR1 GTSNPN, CDR2 SVGIG (reference sequence). The length of the CDR3 is 15 residues. The chain's CDR3 is CAWASGTGKNYGYTF. CDR3 sequence (DNA): TGTGCCTGGGCAAGCGGGACGGGGAAAAACTATGGCTACACCTTC.

This clone was recorded a few times. This chain joins TRBV10-3 and TRBJ2-7, with unresolved D. CDR1 ENHRY and CDR2 SYGVKD come from the germline V gene. The CDR3 is made up of 11 amino acids. V lost 3 bases and J 11 bases, leaving 11 bases between the germline ends. CDR3 sequence: CAISDLVSEYF. The CDR3 DNA reads TGTGCCATCAGTGATCTAGTTAGTGAGTACTTC.

The chain has TRBV5-4 and TRBJ2-3; TRBD2 matches 10 bases. CDR1 is SGHNT, CDR2 YYREEE, per germline (reference sequence). The CDR3 has 15 residues. After removal of 5 bases from V and 7 bases from J, the junction contained 10 bases not matched to a gene. The CDR3 loop is CASRYLAGEENTQYF. In DNA, the CDR3 is TGTGCCAGCAGATATCTAGCGGGGGAGGAAAATACGCAGTATTTT.

The chain couples TRBV11-2 to TRBJ1-6; D might be TRBD1 (6 bases). Per germline, CDR1 SGHAT and CDR2 FQNNGV. The CDR3 is 15 amino acids. Between the trimmed V and J ends, which lost 5 bases and 4 bases, there was a span of 12 bases. Here the CDR3 reads CASSVRQAYNSPLHF. The CDR3 coding sequence is TGTGCCAGCAGCGTCCGACAGGCGTATAATTCACCCCTCCACTTT.

The rearrangement joins TRBV9 to TRBJ2-3; 13 bases align to TRBD2. The germline CDR1 and CDR2 sequences are SGDLS and YYNGEE. V gave up 4 bases and J gave up 1 base; unmatched junction bases: 3. This CDR3 region has 16 residues. CDR3 residues: CASSPGTSGGTDTQYF. In DNA form, the CDR3 reads TGTGCCAGCAGCCCAGGGACTAGCGGGGGCACAGATACGCAGTATTTT.

The V call is TRBV2, the J call TRBJ2-4; 9 bases agree with TRBD1. V shed 7 bases and J 7 bases; nucleotides not matched to a gene: 5. CDR3 length: 13 amino acids. The germline V gene encodes CDR1 SNHLY and CDR2 FYNNEI. This CDR3 reads CASIPGQGNIQYF. The CDR3 region has the DNA TGTGCCAGCATCCCTGGACAGGGGAACATTCAGTACTTC. Full variable domain (missing parts from reference TRBV2 and TRBJ2-4): EPEVTQTPSHQVTQMGQEVILRCVPISNHLYFYWYRQILGQKVEFLVSFYNNEISEKSEIFDDQFSVERPDGSNFTLKIRSTKLEDSAMYFCASIPGQGNIQYFGAGTRLSVL.

The genes are TRBV29-1 and TRBJ2-2, with D possibly matching TRBD1 (6 bases). The CDR3 contains 13 residues. V lost 7 bases, J lost 0 bases, and 9 bases lay in between. Germline V CDR1 and CDR2: SQVTM, ANQGSEA. In nucleotides, the CDR3 is TGCAGCGCCGGACAGACGAACACCGGGGAGCTGTTTTTT. Its protein is CSAGQTNTGELFF.